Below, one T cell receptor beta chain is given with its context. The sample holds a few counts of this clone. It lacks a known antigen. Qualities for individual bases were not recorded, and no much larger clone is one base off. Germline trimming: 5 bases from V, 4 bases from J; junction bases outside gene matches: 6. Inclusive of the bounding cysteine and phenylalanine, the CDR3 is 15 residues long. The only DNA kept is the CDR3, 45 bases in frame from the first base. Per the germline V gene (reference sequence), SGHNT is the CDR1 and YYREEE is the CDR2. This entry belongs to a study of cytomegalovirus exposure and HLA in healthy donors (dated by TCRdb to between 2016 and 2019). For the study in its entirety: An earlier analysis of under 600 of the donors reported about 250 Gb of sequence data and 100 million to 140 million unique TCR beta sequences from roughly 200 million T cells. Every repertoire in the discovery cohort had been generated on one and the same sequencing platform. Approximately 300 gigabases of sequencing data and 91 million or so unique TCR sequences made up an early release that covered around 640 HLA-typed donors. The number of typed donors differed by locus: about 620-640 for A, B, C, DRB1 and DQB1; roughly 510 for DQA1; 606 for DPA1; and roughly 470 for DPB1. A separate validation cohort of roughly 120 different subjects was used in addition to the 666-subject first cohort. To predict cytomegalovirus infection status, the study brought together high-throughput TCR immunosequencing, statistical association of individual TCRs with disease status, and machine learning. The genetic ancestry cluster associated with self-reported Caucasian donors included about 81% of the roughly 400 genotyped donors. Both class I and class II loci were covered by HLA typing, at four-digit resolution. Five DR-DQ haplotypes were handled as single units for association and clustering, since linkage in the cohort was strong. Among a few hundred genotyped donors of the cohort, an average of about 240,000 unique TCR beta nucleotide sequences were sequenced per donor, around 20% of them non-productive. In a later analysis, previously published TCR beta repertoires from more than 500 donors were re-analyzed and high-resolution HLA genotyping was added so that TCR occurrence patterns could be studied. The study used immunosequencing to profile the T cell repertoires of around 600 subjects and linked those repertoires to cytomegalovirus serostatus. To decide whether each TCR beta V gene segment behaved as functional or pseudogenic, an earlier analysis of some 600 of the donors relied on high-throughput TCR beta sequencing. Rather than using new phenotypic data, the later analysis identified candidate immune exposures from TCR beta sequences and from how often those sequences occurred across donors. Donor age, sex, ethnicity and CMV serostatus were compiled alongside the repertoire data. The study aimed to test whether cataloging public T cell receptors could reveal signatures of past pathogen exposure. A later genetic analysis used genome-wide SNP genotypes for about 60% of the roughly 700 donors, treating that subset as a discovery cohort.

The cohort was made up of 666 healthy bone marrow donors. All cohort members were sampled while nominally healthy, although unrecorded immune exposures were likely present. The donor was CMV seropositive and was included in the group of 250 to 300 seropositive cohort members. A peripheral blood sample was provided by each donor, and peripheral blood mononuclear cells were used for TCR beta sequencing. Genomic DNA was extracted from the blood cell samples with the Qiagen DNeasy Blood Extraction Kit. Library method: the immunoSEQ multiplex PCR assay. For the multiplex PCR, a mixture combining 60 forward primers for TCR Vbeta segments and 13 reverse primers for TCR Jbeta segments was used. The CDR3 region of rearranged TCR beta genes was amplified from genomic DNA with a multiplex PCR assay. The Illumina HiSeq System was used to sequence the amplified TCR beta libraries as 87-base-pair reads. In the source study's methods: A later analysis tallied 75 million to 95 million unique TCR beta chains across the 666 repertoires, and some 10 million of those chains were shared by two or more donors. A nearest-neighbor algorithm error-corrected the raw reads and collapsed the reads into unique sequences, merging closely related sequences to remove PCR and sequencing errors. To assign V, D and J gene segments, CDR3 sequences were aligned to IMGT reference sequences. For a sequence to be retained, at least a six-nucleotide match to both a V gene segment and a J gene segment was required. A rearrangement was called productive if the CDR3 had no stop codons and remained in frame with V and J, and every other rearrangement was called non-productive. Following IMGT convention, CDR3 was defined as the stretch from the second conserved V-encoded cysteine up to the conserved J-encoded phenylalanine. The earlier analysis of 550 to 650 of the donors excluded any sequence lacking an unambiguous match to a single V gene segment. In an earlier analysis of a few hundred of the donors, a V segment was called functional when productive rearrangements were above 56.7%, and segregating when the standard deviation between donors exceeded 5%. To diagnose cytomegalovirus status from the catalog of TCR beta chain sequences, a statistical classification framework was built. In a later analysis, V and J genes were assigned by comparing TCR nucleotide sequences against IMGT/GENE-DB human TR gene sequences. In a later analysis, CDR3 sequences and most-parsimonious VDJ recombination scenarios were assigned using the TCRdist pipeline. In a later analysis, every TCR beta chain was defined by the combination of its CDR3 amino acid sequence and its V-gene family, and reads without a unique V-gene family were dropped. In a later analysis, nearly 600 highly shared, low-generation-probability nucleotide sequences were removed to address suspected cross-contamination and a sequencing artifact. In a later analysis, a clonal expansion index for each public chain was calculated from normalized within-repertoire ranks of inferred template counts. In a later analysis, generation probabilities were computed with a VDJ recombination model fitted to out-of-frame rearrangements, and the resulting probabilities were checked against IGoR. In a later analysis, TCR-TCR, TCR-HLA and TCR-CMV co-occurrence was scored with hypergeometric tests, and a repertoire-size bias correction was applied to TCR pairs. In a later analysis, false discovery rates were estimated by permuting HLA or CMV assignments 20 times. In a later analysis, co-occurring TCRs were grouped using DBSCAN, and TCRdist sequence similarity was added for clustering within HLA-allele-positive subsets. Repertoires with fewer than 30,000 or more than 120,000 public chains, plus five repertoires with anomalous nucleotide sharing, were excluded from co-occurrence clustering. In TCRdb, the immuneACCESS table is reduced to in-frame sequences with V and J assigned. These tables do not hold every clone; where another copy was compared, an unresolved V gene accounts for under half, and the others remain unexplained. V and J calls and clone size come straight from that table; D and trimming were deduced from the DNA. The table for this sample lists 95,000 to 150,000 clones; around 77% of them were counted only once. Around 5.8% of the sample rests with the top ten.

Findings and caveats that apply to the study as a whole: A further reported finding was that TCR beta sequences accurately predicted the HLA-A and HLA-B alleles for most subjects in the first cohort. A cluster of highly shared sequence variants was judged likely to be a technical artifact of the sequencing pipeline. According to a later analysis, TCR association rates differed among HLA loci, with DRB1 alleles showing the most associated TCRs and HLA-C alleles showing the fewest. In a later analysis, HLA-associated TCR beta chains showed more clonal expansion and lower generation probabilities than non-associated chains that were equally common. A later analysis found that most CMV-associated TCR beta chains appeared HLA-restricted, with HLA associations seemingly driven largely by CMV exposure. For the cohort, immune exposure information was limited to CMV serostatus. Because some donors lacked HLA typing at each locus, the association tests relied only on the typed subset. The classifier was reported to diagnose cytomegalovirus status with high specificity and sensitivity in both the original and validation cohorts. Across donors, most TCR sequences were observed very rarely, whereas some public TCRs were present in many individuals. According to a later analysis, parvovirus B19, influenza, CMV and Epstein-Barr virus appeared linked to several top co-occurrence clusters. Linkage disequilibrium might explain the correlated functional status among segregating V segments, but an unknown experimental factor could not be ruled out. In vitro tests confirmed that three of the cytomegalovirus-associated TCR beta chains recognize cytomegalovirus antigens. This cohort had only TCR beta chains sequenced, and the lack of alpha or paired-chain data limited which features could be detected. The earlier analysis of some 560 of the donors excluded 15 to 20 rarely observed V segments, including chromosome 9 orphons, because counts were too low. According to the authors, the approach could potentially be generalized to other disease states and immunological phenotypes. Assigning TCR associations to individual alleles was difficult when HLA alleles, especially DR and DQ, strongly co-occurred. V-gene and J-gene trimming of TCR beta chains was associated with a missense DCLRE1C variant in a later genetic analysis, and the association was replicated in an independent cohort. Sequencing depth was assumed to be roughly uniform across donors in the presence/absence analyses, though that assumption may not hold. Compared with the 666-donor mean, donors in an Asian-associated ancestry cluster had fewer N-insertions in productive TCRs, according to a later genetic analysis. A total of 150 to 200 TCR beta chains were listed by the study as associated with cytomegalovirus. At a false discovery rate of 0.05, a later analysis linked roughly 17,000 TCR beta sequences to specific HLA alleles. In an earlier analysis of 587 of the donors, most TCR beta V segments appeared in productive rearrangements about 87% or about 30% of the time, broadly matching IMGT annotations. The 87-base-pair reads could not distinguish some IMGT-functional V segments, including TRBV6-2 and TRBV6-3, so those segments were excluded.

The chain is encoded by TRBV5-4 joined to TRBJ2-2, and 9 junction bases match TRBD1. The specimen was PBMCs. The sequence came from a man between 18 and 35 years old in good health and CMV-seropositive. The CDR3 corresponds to CASRPQGASTGELFF. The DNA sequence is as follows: TGTGCCAGCAGACCACAGGGGGCCTCCACCGGGGAGCTGTTTTTT.